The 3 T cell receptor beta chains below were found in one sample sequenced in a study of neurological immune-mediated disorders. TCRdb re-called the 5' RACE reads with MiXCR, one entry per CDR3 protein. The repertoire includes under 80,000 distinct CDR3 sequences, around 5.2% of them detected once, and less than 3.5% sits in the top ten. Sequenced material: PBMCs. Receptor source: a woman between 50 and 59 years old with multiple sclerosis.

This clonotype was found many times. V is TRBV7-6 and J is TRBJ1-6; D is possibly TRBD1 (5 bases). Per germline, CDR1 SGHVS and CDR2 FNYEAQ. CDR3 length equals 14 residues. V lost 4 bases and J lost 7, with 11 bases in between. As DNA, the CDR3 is TGTGCCAGCAGCTCCGGCGAGGGGAATTCACCCCTCCACTTT. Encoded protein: CASSSGEGNSPLHF.

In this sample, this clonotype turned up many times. In DNA, the CDR3 is TGCAGTGCAAATGTGGCGGGGGGGGAGACCCAGTACTTC. It translates to CSANVAGGETQYF. The chain uses TRBV20-1 and TRBJ2-5; 9 bases map to TRBD2. There are 13 residues in the CDR3. Germline assignment: CDR1 DFQATT and CDR2 SNEGSKA (reference sequence). Trimming cost V 6 bases and J 5 bases; bases outside gene matches: 7.

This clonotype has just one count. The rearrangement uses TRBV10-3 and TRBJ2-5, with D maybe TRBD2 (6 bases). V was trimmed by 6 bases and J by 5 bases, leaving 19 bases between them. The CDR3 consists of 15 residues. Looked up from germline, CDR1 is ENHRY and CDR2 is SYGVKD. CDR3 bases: TGTGCCATCAGCCGGGACGGCGGGGTCCTGGAGACCCAGTACTTC. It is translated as CAISRDGGVLETQYF.